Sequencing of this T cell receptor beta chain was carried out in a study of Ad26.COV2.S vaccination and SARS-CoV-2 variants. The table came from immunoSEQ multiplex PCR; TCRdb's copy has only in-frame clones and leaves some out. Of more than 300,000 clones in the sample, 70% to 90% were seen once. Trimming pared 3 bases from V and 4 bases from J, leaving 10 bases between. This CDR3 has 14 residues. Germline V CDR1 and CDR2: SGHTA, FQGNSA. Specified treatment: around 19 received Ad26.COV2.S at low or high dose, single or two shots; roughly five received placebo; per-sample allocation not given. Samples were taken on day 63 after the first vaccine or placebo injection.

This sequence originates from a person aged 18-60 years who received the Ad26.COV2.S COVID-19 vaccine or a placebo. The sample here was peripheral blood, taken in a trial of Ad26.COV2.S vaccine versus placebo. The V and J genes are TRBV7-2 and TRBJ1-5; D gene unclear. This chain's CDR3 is CASSFSGGNQPQHF. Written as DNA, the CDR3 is TGTGCCAGCAGCTTTAGCGGCGGGAATCAGCCCCAGCATTTT.